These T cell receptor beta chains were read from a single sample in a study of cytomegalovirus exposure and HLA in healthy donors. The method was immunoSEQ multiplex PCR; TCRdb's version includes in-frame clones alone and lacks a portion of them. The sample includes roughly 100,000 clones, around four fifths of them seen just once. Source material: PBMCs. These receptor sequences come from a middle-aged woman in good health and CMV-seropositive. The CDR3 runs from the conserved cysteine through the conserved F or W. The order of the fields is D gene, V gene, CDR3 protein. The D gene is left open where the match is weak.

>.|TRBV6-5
CASRPAWSEKLFF
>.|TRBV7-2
CASSLEQGRSYGYTF
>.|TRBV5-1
CASRVFGGMAGELFF
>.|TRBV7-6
CASSLVAGGYEQYF
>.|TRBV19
CASSIESVNTEAFF
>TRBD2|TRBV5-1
CASSLWLAGASTDTQYF
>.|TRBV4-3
CASSRWQGGEQYF
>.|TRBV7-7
CASSPGTGYNEQFF
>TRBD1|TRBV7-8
CASSFGRDSSYEQYF
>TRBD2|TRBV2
CASEFLLTGGEGTQYF
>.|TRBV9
CASSVGVITYEQYF
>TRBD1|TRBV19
CASRNHRGRLNTEAFF
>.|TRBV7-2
CASTPGSTDNSPLHF
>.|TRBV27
CASRDSGVDGYTF
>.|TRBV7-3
CASSPNTGELFF
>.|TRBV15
CATRAADTQYF
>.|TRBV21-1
CARTKTGGVYEQYF
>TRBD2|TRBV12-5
CASGPRGGPYNEQFF
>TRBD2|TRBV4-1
CASSQSLAGGPHGQYF
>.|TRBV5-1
CASSLDWAEKLFF
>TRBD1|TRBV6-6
CASSFDRDRVNSPLHF
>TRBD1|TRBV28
CASSLTGGLYLAKNIQYF
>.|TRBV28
CASSISILLGSYNSPLHF
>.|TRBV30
CAWSLVFFLGGCVDTEAFF
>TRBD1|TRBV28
CASTRTGEPYEQYF
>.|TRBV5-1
CASSLEDPLKLALEKLFF
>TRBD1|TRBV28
CASSMTGYRQPQHF